The 24 T cell receptor beta chains given below trace back to one sample, sequenced in a study of patients and donors after allogeneic stem cell transplantation. Via MiXCR, TCRdb re-called the RT-PCR reads, giving one row per CDR3 protein. The sample has about 200,000 distinct CDR3 sequences, around two fifths seen once. Specimen: blood, either unsorted or a sorted T cell fraction (not recorded which). These receptors were obtained from a human donor who was either an allogeneic HSCT recipient or a stem cell or donor lymphocyte infusion donor (not recorded which). It is not recorded whose cells these are; they may come from a transplant donor.

The chain couples TRBV29-1 to TRBJ2-1; D may be TRBD2 (6 bases). The germline gives CDR1 SQVTM, CDR2 ANQGSEA. V lost 3 bases to trimming and J lost 2 bases, with 17 bases between them. This CDR3 contains 16 residues. CDR3 DNA sequence: TGCAGCGTTGACCCGGTTGGGGGGATCCCCTACAATGAGCAGTTCTTC. It encodes CSVDPVGGIPYNEQFF.

The chain recombines TRBV5-1 with TRBJ2-1; D is undetermined. The V gene lost 7 bases and the J gene lost 0 bases, with 14 bases spanning the gap. The CDR3 consists of 15 residues. Germline V gene sequence: CDR1 SGHRS, CDR2 YFSETQ. The CDR3 DNA follows: TGCGCCAGCGCCGGGCCGAGGAGCTCCTACAATGAGCAGTTCTTC. Its translation: CASAGPRSSYNEQFF.

This clonotype was seen more than once but under ten times. This sequence joins TRBV5-6 and TRBJ2-1, with a tentative D call TRBD2 (6 bases). The germline V and J ends were trimmed by 7 bases and 9 bases, with 20 bases remaining between them. Looked up from germline, CDR1 is SGHDT and CDR2 is YYEEEE. The CDR3 consists of 14 residues. The CDR3 here is CASHTPGLPIEQFF. As DNA, the CDR3 is TGTGCCAGCCATACTCCGGGACTCCCCATTGAGCAGTTCTTC.

This clonotype was counted a single time. The CDR3 spells CASSQEWLVSAYEQYF. In DNA form, the CDR3 reads TGTGCCAGCAGCCAAGAATGGCTAGTAAGTGCCTACGAGCAGTACTTC. The chain employs TRBV4-2 and TRBJ2-7; no firm D call. This CDR3 contains 16 residues. Germline V gene data show CDR1 as LGHNA and CDR2 as YNFKEQ. V was clipped by 0 bases and J by 2 bases, with 14 bases between them.

This clonotype appeared a few times. The genes are TRBV6-5 and TRBJ1-6, with D maybe TRBD1 (5 bases). Germline V lookup: CDR1 MNHEY, CDR2 SVGAGI. The CDR3 loop spans 14 amino acids. V was trimmed by 5 bases and J by 4 bases, leaving 9 bases between them. The CDR3 DNA follows: TGTGCCAGCAGTACTGACAGTTATAATTCACCCCTCCACTTT. It yields the protein CASSTDSYNSPLHF.

The chain uses TRBV5-5 and TRBJ1-6; D call uncertain. V shed 0 bases and J shed 6 bases, with 10 bases lying between them. Germline loops: CDR1 SGHKS, CDR2 YYEKEE (reference sequence). The CDR3 sequence is 15 residues long. The CDR3 reads CASSLVSGINSPLHF. CDR3 coding DNA: TGTGCCAGCAGCTTGGTTTCCGGTATTAATTCACCCCTCCACTTT.

The gene calls are TRBV5-1 and TRBJ2-2; D gene unclear. Germline CDR1 is SGHRS and CDR2 is YFSETQ. The CDR3 contains 14 residues. Trimming took 1 base from V and 1 from J, leaving 5 bases between them. The CDR3 sequence: CASSLRQNTGELFF. The CDR3 coding sequence is TGCGCCAGCAGCTTGAGGCAGAACACCGGGGAGCTGTTTTTT.

The CDR3 sequence: CASSLGGTVGNTIYF. The CDR3 DNA reads TGTGCCAGCAGCTTAGGGGGGACAGTTGGAAACACCATATATTTT. The chain combines TRBV7-6 with TRBJ1-3, with TRBD1 matching 7 bases. CDR1 is SGHVS and CDR2 is FNYEAQ in the germline V gene. This CDR3 region has 15 residues. J gave up 3 bases and V 1 base, and 3 bases lay outside the gene matches.

The CDR3: CASSPRGPYYEQYF. For the CDR3, the DNA is TGTGCCAGCAGCCCCAGAGGTCCTTACTACGAGCAGTACTTC. The chain couples TRBV9 to TRBJ2-7; D gene ambiguous. CDR1 and CDR2 from the germline V gene are SGDLS and YYNGEE. Trimming took 4 bases from V and 3 from J, leaving 14 bases between them. The CDR3 covers 14 residues.

The chain combines TRBV7-8 with TRBJ2-1; 9 positions agree with TRBD2. Germline trimming cut 1 base from V and 5 bases from J; bases unmatched to any gene: 18. The germline gives CDR1 SGHVS, CDR2 FQNEAQ. The CDR3 has 20 amino acids. CDR3 protein: CASSLGPPSLRTSDDNEQFF. CDR3 DNA: TGTGCCAGCAGCTTAGGACCTCCTAGTCTAAGGACTAGCGATGACAATGAGCAGTTCTTC.

This clonotype was observed a handful of times. This chain joins TRBV18 and TRBJ2-7; no definite D call. The CDR3 consists of 14 residues. The germline CDR1 and CDR2 sequences are KGHSH and LQKENI. The V end lost 0 bases, the J end lost 3 bases, and 9 bases lay between the germline ends. CDR3 residues: CASSPPRVHYEQYF. The CDR3 DNA follows: TGTGCCAGCTCACCACCGAGAGTCCACTACGAGCAGTACTTC.

The chain joins TRBV27 to TRBJ2-1; TRBD2 might be the D (6 bases). The CDR3 is 15 amino acids. Germline V gives CDR1 MNHEY, CDR2 SMNVEV (reference sequence). Trimming took off 7 bases at V and 1 base at J, with 14 bases between the two ends. The CDR3 protein is CASTDIADSYNEQFF. The CDR3, as DNA: TGTGCCAGCACCGACATAGCGGATTCCTACAATGAGCAGTTCTTC.

The V and J genes are TRBV6-5 and TRBJ2-7, with D perhaps TRBD1 (6 bases). With 6 bases removed from V and 1 base from J, the gap between germline ends came to 13 bases. CDR1 and CDR2 (germline): MNHEY, SVGAGI. This CDR3 has 14 amino acids. CDR3: CASSPSDSSYEQYF. CDR3 nucleotide sequence: TGTGCCAGCAGCCCCTCGGACAGTTCCTACGAGCAGTACTTC.

This clonotype appeared once. The V gene is TRBV4-1, the J gene TRBJ2-1; 8 nucleotides agree with TRBD1. The germline gives CDR1 MGHRA, CDR2 YSYEKL. V shed 8 bases, J shed 6 bases, and the junction held 12 bases outside the gene matches. The CDR3 length is 15 residues. CDR3 residues: CASCPQGAGSNEQFF. The CDR3 DNA follows: TGCGCCAGCTGCCCCCAGGGGGCAGGTAGCAATGAGCAGTTCTTC.

The rearrangement joins TRBV4-3 to TRBJ2-1; 12 bases match TRBD2. The V segment lost 3 bases and the J segment 15 bases; nucleotides outside the gene matches: 9. Germline CDR1 and CDR2: LGHNA and YSLEER. The CDR3 length is 14 residues. The DNA for the CDR3 is TGCGCCAGCAGCCATTCGACTAGCGGGAGAAATCCGTTCTTC. Translating it yields CASSHSTSGRNPFF.

J is TRBJ1-6 and V is TRBV7-6; the match to TRBD1 covers 9 bases. The length of the CDR3 is 18 residues. V trimming: 2 bases; J trimming: 10 bases; junction bases outside the gene matches: 15. CDR1 SGHVS and CDR2 FNYEAQ come from the germline V gene. The CDR3 DNA reads as TGTGCCAGCAGCTTAAATTCACTAGTGGGACAGGGCCGGTCACCCCTCCACTTT. Translation: CASSLNSLVGQGRSPLHF.

The chain couples TRBV5-1 to TRBJ2-1; 9 bases are a match to TRBD2. CDR1 SGHRS and CDR2 YFSETQ come from the germline V gene. Losses at the gene ends were 0 bases for V and 7 bases for J; bases not matched to a gene: 5. This CDR3 is built from 15 residues. The CDR3 DNA reads TGCGCCAGCAGCTTGGCAGCGGGAGGAGGGAATGAGCAGTTCTTC. This gives the protein CASSLAAGGGNEQFF.

The rearrangement joins TRBV12-3 or TRBV12-4 to TRBJ1-2; D is perhaps TRBD1 (5 bases). CDR3 length: 14 amino acids. Trimming cost V 2 bases and J 6 bases, with 13 bases left between them. DNA for the CDR3: TGTGCCAGCAGTTTAATCCCCAGGGTGGATGGCTACACCTTC. It encodes CASSLIPRVDGYTF.

This rearrangement joins TRBV7-2 to TRBJ1-2; 7 bases are shared with TRBD1. This CDR3 has 13 residues. The V and J ends lost 5 bases and 8 bases, in that order; junction bases with no gene match: 8. CDR1 is SGHTA and CDR2 is FQGNSA in the germline V gene. CDR3 sequence (DNA): TGTGCCAGCAGCCCGACAGGGTCCTACGGCTACACCTTC. Translation gives CASSPTGSYGYTF.

The chain couples TRBV28 to TRBJ2-3; 9 positions agree with TRBD1. There are 17 residues in the CDR3. Trimming cost V 4 bases and J 5 bases; bases outside gene matches: 13. Germline CDR1 reads MDHEN; CDR2 reads SYDVKM. The CDR3 loop reads CASSSHPGTGLRDTQYF. The CDR3 DNA reads as TGTGCCAGCAGTTCTCACCCAGGGACAGGGCTAAGAGATACGCAGTATTTT.

The chain employs TRBV6-5 and TRBJ2-1, with a possible D match to TRBD1 (5 bases). Germline CDR1 MNHEY, CDR2 SVGAGI. The CDR3 length is 14 residues. V was pared by 6 bases and J by 12 bases, with 21 bases between. The CDR3 region is CASSPLVRVDLQFF. The CDR3, as DNA: TGTGCCAGCAGCCCTCTGGTCAGGGTAGATTTGCAGTTCTTC.

This chain links TRBV4-3 with TRBJ2-3, with 8 bases aligning to TRBD2. The germline gives CDR1 LGHNA, CDR2 YSLEER. This CDR3 comprises 16 residues. The V gene end was trimmed by 4 bases and the J gene end by 0 bases; junction bases not matched to a gene: 6. Here the CDR3 reads CASSLYSGTSTDTQYF. The CDR3 DNA sequence: TGCGCCAGCAGCCTTTATAGCGGGACCAGCACAGATACGCAGTATTTT.

The chain couples TRBV27 to TRBJ1-4; tentative D call: TRBD1 (6 bases). Germline V gene sequence: CDR1 MNHEY, CDR2 SMNVEV (reference sequence). V was clipped by 6 bases and J by 2 bases, with 13 bases between them. CDR3 size: 15 residues. Here the CDR3 DNA reads TGTGCCAGCAGAGAGATCGACAGGACTAATGAAAAACTGTTTTTT. Translating gives CASREIDRTNEKLFF.

This clonotype appeared a few times. V usage is TRBV28 and J usage is TRBJ1-5, with D maybe TRBD1 (6 bases). Germline lookup yields CDR1 MDHEN and CDR2 SYDVKM. The CDR3 sequence is 14 residues long. The V and J ends lost 4 bases and 4 bases respectively, with 11 bases between them. CDR3 sequence reads: CASSYTGWNQPQHF. CDR3 bases: TGTGCCAGCAGTTACACAGGGTGGAATCAGCCCCAGCATTTT.